This T cell receptor (beta chain) was observed in a study of blood T cell repertoires in COVID-19. Whole-study context: The United States, Italy and Spain provided the acute and convalescent COVID-19 samples.

The CDR3 extends over 18 amino acids. J gave up 2 bases and V 4 bases, and 16 bases lay outside the gene matches. Germline V gene sequence: CDR1 LNHDA, CDR2 SQIVND (reference sequence). Authors' processing steps: Using reference gene primer amplification, nucleated cell counts were estimated. Using immunoSEQ multiplex PCR, the repertoire was profiled, and TCRdb retains in-frame clones only, with some absent. The D gene and trimming were derived from the DNA, and the V and J assignments and clone size from that table. This table has around 100,000 clones, roughly 84% appearing once. This clonotype originated in a woman of 80 years or more with acute or convalescent COVID-19. Material for sequencing was peripheral blood. The chain links TRBV19 to TRBJ1-2; 7 bases map to TRBD1. The CDR3 region has the DNA TGTGCCAGTAGTACCTCCGGACTTTCAGGGGGATCGAACTATGGCTACACCTTC. It yields the protein CASSTSGLSGGSNYGYTF.